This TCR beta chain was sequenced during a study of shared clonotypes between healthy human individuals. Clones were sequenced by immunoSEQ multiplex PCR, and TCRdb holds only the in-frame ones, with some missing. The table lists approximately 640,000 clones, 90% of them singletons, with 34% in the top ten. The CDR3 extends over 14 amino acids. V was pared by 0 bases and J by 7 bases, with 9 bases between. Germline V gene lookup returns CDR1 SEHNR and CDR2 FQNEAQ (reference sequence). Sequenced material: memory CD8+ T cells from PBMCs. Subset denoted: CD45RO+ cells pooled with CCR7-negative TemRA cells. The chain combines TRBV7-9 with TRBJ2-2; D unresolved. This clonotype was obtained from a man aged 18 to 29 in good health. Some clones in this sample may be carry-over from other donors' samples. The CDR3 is CASSLANGNGELFF. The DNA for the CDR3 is TGTGCCAGCAGCTTAGCGAACGGAAACGGGGAGCTGTTTTTT.